The 11 T cell receptor beta chains given below trace back to one sample, sequenced in a study of blood T cell repertoires in COVID-19. Sequencing was performed with immunoSEQ multiplex PCR; in TCRdb, only in-frame clones are kept and a portion is missing. Of around 200,000 clones listed, less than 90% are singletons. Sequencing was done on a sample of peripheral blood. Receptors originate from a man aged 35 to 55 with acute or convalescent COVID-19.

V gene TRBV6-4 combines with J gene TRBJ1-6; possibly TRBD1 for D (5 bases). Trimming stripped 6 bases from V and 7 bases from J, with 10 bases between. CDR1 and CDR2 from the germline V gene are MRHNA and SNTAGT. The CDR3 has 13 amino acids. The CDR3 protein is CASSPRTNSPLHF. The CDR3 DNA reads as TGTGCCAGCAGCCCACGGACAAATTCACCCCTCCACTTT.

This chain connects TRBV5-6 to TRBJ2-7, with 7 bases identical to TRBD1. With 0 bases clipped from V and 3 bases from J, the junction kept 9 bases outside the gene matches. The CDR3 has 16 amino acids. Germline CDR1 is SGHDT and CDR2 is YYEEEE. The DNA of the CDR3 is TGTGCCAGCAGCTTGGGTCTCGGGACAGCCCTCTACGAGCAGTACTTC. It is translated as CASSLGLGTALYEQYF.

This chain joins TRBV28 and TRBJ2-1; no reliable D call. The ends were cut back, 8 bases at V and 4 bases at J, with 15 bases in the middle. The CDR3 contains 14 residues. Germline V gene lookup returns CDR1 MDHEN and CDR2 SYDVKM. In DNA, the CDR3 is TGTGCCAGCTCTGAAGGCGGCCAATACAATGAGCAGTTCTTC. This sequence encodes CASSEGGQYNEQFF. Variable domain in full (rest from reference TRBV28 and TRBJ2-1): DVKVTQSSRYLVKRTGEKVFLECVQDMDHENMFWYRQDPGLGLRLIYFSYDVKMKEKGDIPEGYSVSREKKERFSLILESASTNQTSMYLCASSEGGQYNEQFFGPGTRLTVL.

The sample holds a few counts of this clone. The chain joins TRBV6-6 to TRBJ1-1; 7 nucleotides line up with TRBD1. The CDR3 is made up of 15 amino acids. Unmatched junction bases numbered 9, after V lost 6 bases and J lost 2 bases. Germline lookup yields CDR1 MNHNY and CDR2 SVGAGI (reference sequence). For the CDR3, the DNA is TGTGCCAGCAGAGAAGGGGGCCGGGGTAACACTGAAGCTTTCTTT. This gives the protein CASREGGRGNTEAFF.

The V and J genes are TRBV5-1 and TRBJ2-2; 7 nucleotides agree with TRBD1. The CDR3 has 14 residues. V lost 3 bases to trimming and J lost 8 bases; unmatched junction nucleotides: 7. Germline CDR1 and CDR2: SGHRS and YFSETQ. The CDR3 here is CASSSLRGRGELFF. CDR3 DNA: TGCGCCAGCAGCTCTCTTAGGGGGCGAGGGGAGCTGTTTTTT. The variable domain in full, completed from reference TRBV5-1 and TRBJ2-2, reads KAGVTQTPRYLIKTRGQQVTLSCSPISGHRSVSWYQQTPGQGLQFLFEYFSETQRNKGNFPGRFSGRQFSNSRSEMNVSTLELGDSALYLCASSSLRGRGELFFGEGSRLTVL.

CDR3 region: CSVEARQETQYF. CDR3 nucleotide sequence: TGCAGCGTTGAAGCCAGACAAGAGACCCAGTACTTC. V and J are TRBV29-1 and TRBJ2-5; unclear D gene. The CDR3 is 12 residues long. Germline V gene data show CDR1 as SQVTM and CDR2 as ANQGSEA. V lost 1 base to trimming and J lost 2 bases, with 5 bases between them. The full variable domain, rest sourced from reference TRBV29-1 and TRBJ2-5, is SAVISQKPSRDICQRGTSLTIQCQVDSQVTMMFWYRQQPGQSLTLIATANQGSEATYESGFVIDKFPISRPNLTFSTLTVSNMSPEDSSIYLCSVEARQETQYFGPGTRLLVL.

The rearrangement joins TRBV28 to TRBJ2-2; TRBD1 is a possible D gene (5 bases). The V end lost 3 bases, the J end lost 4 bases, and 12 bases lay between the germline ends. The CDR3 contains 15 residues. The germline CDR1 and CDR2 sequences are MDHEN and SYDVKM. The CDR3 reads CASSLLGAGTGELFF. The CDR3 DNA reads TGTGCCAGCAGTTTGTTAGGGGCCGGCACCGGGGAGCTGTTTTTT.

V usage is TRBV4-2 and J usage is TRBJ1-2, with 11 bases that match TRBD1. V lost 1 base and J lost 7; bases outside the gene matches: 2. CDR1 LGHNA and CDR2 YNFKEQ come from the germline V gene. The CDR3 extends over 14 amino acids. The CDR3 DNA reads as TGTGCCAGCAGCCAAGGGACAGGGGGCTCTGGCTACACCTTC. Translating gives CASSQGTGGSGYTF.

This sequence joins TRBV11-2 and TRBJ1-2, with 7 bases that match TRBD1. This CDR3 spans 14 amino acids. Germline V gives CDR1 SGHAT, CDR2 FQNNGV. V lost 6 bases, J lost 2 bases, and 6 bases stayed unmatched. The CDR3 DNA sequence: TGTGCCAGCAGATTACCGGGACAGAACTATGGCTACACCTTC. Its translation is CASRLPGQNYGYTF.

The chain carries TRBV27 and TRBJ2-5, with TRBD2 matching over 11 bases. Germline V gene sequence: CDR1 MNHEY, CDR2 SMNVEV (reference sequence). V lost 6 bases to trimming and J lost 5 bases; unmatched junction nucleotides: 8. This CDR3 is 15 amino acids long. CDR3 in amino acids: CASSPLAGVRETQYF. The CDR3 DNA follows: TGTGCCAGCAGCCCACTAGCGGGGGTTCGGGAGACCCAGTACTTC.

The chain has TRBV7-9 and TRBJ1-5, with 7 bases matching TRBD1. With 2 bases clipped from V and 2 bases from J, the junction kept 3 bases outside the gene matches. Germline V CDR1 and CDR2: SEHNR, FQNEAQ (reference sequence). CDR3 size: 15 residues. The CDR3 reads CASSLTGQGNQPQHF. Written as DNA, the CDR3 is TGTGCCAGCAGCTTAACTGGACAGGGCAATCAGCCCCAGCATTTT.